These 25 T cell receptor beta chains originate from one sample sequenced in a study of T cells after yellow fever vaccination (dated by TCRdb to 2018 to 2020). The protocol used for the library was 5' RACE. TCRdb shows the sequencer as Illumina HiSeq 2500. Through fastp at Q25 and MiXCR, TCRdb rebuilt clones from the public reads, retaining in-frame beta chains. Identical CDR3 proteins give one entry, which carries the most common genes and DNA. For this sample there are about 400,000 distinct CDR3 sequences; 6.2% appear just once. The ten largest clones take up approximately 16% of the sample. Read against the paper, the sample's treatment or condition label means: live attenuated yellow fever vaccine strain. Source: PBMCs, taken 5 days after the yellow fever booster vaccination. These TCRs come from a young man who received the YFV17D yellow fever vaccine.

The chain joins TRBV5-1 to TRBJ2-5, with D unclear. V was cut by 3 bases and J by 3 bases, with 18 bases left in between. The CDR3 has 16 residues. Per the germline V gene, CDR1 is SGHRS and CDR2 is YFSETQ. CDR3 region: CASSSQPKGVKETQYF. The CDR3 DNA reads TGCGCCAGCAGCTCCCAGCCGAAGGGTGTCAAAGAGACCCAGTACTTC.

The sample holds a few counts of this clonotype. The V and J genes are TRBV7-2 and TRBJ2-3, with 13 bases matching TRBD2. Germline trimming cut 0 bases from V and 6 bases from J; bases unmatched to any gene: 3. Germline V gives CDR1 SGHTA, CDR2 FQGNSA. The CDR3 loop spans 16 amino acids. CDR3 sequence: CASSLALAGGPDTQYF. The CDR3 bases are TGTGCCAGCAGCTTAGCACTAGCGGGAGGGCCTGATACGCAGTATTTT.

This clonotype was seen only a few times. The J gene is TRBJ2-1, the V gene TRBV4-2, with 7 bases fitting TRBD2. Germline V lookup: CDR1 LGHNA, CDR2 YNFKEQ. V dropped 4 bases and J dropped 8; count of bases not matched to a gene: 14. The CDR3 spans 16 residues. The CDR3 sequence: CASSLRTSPTPDEQFF. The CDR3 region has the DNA TGTGCCAGCAGCCTGAGGACTAGTCCAACCCCCGATGAGCAGTTCTTC.

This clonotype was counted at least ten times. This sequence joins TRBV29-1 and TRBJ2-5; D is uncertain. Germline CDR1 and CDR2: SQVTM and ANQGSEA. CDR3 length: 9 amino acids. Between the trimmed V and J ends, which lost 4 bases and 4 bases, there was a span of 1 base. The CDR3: CSVGETQYF. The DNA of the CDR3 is TGCAGCGTTGGAGAGACCCAGTACTTC. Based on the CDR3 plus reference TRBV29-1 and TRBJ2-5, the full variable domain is SAVISQKPSRDICQRGTSLTIQCQVDSQVTMMFWYRQQPGQSLTLIATANQGSEATYESGFVIDKFPISRPNLTFSTLTVSNMSPEDSSIYLCSVGETQYFGPGTRLLVL.

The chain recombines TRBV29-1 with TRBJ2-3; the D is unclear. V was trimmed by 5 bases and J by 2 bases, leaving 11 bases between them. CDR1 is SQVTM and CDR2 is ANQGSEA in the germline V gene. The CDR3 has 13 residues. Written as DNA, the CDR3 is TGCAGCGTTAAAGGACGGAACACAGATACGCAGTATTTT. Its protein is CSVKGRNTDTQYF.

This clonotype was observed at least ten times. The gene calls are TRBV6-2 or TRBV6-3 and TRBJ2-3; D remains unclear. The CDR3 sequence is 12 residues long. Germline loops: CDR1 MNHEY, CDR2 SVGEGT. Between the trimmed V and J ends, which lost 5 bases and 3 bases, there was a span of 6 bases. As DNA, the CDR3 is TGTGCCAGCAGTCAGGTGACAGATACGCAGTATTTT. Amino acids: CASSQVTDTQYF.

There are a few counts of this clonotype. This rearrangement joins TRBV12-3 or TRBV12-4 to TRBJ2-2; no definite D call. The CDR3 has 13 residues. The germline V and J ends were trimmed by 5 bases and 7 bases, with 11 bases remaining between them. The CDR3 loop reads CASSPPLGGELFF. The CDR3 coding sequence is TGTGCCAGCAGTCCCCCCCTGGGCGGGGAGCTGTTTTTT.

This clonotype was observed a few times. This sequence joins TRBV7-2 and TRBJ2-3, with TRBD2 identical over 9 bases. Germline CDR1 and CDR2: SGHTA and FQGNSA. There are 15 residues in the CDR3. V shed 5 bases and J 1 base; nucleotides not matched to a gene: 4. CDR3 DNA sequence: TGTGCCAGCAGCCCTCTAGCGGGACGCACAGATACGCAGTATTTT. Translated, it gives CASSPLAGRTDTQYF.

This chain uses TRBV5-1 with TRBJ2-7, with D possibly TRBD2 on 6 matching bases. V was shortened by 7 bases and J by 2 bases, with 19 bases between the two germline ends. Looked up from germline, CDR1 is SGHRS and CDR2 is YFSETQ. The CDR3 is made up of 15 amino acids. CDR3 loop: CASAETAGSTYEQYF. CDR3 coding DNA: TGCGCCAGCGCAGAAACAGCGGGTAGTACCTACGAGCAGTACTTC.

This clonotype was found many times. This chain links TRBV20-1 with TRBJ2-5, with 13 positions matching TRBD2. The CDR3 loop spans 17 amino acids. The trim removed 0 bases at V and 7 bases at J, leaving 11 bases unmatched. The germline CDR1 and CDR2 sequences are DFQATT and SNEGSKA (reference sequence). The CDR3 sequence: CSARDSGTSGVPGTQYF. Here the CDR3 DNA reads TGCAGTGCTAGAGACTCCGGGACTAGCGGGGTTCCCGGGACCCAGTACTTC.

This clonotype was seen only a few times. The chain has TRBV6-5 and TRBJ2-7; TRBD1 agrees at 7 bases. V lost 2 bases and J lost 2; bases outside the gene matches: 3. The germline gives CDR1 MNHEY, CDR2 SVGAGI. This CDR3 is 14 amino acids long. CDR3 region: CASSYRQGPYEQYF. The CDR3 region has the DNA TGTGCCAGCAGTTACCGACAGGGACCCTACGAGCAGTACTTC.

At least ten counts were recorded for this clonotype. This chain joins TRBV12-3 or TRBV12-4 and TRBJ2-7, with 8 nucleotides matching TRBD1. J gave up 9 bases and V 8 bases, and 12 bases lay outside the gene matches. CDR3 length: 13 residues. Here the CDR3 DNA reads TGTGCCAGCGGATCAGGGGGCCTATCGGGGCAGTACTTC. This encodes CASGSGGLSGQYF.

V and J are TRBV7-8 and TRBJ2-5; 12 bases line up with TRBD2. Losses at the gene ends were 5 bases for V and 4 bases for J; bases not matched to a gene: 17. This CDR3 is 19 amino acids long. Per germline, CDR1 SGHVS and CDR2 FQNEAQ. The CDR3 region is CASSPGPMWGTSGLETQYF. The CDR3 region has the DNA TGTGCCAGCAGCCCCGGGCCTATGTGGGGGACTAGCGGGTTAGAGACCCAGTACTTC.

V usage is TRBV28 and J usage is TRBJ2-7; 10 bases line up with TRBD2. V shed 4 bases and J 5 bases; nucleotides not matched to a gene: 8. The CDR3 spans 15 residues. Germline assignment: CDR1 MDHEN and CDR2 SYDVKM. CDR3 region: CASSSTGTSDHEQYF. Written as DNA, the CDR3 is TGTGCCAGCAGTTCCACCGGGACTAGCGACCACGAGCAGTACTTC.

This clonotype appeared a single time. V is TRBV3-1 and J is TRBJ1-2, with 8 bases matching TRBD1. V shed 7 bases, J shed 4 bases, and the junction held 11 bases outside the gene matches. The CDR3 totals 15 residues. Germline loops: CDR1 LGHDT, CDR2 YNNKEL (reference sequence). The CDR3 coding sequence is TGTGCCAGCATCCGCCCCGGGACAGGTCGCTATGGCTACACCTTC. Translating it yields CASIRPGTGRYGYTF.

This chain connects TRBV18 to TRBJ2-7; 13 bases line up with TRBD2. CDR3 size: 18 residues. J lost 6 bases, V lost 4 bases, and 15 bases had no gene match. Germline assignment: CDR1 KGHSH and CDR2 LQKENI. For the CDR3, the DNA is TGTGCCAGCTCACTTCTGAGCCTGCGACTAGCGGGAGGACTCGAGCAGTACTTC. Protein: CASSLLSLRLAGGLEQYF. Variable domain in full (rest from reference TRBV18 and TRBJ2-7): NAGVMQNPRHLVRRRGQEARLRCSPMKGHSHVYWYRQLPEEGLKFMVYLQKENIIDESGMPKERFSAEFPKEGPSILRIQQVVRGDSAAYFCASSLLSLRLAGGLEQYFGPGTRLTVT.

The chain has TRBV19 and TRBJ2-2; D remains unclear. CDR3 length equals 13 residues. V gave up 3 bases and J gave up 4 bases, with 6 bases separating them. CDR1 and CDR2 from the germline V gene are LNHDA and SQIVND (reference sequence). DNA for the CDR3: TGTGCCAGTAGTATCCGCGGCACCGGGGAGCTGTTTTTT. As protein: CASSIRGTGELFF.

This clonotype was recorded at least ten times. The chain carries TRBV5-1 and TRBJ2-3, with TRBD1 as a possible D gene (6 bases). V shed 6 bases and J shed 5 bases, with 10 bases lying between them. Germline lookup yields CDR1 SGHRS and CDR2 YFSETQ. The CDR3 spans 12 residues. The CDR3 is CASNSDRDTQYF. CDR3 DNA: TGCGCCAGCAACTCGGACAGAGATACGCAGTATTTT.

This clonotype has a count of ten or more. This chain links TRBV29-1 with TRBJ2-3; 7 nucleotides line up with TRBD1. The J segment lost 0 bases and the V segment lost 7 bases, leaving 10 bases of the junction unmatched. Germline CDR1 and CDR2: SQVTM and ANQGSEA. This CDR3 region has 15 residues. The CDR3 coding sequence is TGCAGCGCTGCCGGTTACAGGGGTAGCACAGATACGCAGTATTTT. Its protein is CSAAGYRGSTDTQYF.

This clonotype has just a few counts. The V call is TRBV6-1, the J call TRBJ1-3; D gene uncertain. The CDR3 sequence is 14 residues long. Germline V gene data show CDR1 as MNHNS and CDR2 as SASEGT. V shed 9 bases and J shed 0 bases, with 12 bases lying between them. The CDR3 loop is CASSKPSSGNTIYF. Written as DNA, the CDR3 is TGTGCCAGTTCAAAACCGAGCTCTGGAAACACCATATATTTT.

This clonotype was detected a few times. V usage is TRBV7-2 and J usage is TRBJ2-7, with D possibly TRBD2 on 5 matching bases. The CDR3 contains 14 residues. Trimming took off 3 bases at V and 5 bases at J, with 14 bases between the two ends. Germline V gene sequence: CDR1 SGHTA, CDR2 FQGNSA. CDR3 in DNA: TGTGCCAGCAGCTTTACGGGATTTAGACACGAGCAGTACTTC. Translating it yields CASSFTGFRHEQYF.

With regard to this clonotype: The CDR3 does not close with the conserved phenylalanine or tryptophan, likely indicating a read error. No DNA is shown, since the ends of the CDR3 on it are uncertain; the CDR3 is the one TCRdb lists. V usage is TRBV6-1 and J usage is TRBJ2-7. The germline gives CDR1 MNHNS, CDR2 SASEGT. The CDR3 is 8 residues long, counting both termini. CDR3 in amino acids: CASFVRRY.

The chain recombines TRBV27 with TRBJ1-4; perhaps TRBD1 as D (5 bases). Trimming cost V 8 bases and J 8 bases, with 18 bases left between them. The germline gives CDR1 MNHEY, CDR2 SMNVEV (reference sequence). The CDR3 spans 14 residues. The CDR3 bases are TGTGCCAGCGTCCCCCGGGGGACCGGGGAAAAACTGTTTTTT. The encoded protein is CASVPRGTGEKLFF.

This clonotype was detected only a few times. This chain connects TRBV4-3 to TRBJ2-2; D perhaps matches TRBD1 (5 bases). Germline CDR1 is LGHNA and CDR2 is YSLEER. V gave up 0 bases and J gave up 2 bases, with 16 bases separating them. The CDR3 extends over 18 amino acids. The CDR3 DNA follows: TGCGCCAGCAGCCAAGATCCCCCCCGACAGTTCAACACCGGGGAGCTGTTTTTT. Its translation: CASSQDPPRQFNTGELFF.

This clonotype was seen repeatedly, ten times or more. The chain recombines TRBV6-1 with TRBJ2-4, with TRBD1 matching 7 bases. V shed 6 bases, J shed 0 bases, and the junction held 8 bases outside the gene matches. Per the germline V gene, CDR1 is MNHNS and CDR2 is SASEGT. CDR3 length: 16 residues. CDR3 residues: CASSPGQRLAKNIQYF. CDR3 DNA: TGTGCCAGCAGCCCGGGACAGAGACTAGCCAAAAACATTCAGTACTTC.